This T cell receptor (beta chain) derives from a study of blood T cell repertoires in COVID-19. At the level of the study: Material from acute and convalescent COVID-19 was sourced from the United States, Italy and Spain. From T cells, B-cell-depleted T cells, or PBMCs came the material, which was cDNA or gDNA.

Trimming cost V 5 bases and J 9 bases; bases outside gene matches: 6. The CDR3 loop spans 15 amino acids. The germline V gene encodes CDR1 SGHVS and CDR2 FQNEAQ. Per the study methods: The authors estimated nucleated cell counts from reference gene primer amplification. Measured with immunoSEQ multiplex PCR; TCRdb has only the in-frame clones, and not every one. From that table come the V and J calls and clone size; the DNA was used to work out D and trimming. This table holds about 63,000 clones, about 81% found once. Sequenced sample: peripheral blood. The TCR originated in a human donor in a cohort sampled during active COVID-19. The chain is built from TRBV7-8 and TRBJ2-1; 14 nucleotides match TRBD2. The CDR3 is CASSGGTSGSAEQFF. In nucleotides, the CDR3 is TGTGCCAGCAGCGGGGGGACTAGCGGGAGTGCTGAGCAGTTCTTC.